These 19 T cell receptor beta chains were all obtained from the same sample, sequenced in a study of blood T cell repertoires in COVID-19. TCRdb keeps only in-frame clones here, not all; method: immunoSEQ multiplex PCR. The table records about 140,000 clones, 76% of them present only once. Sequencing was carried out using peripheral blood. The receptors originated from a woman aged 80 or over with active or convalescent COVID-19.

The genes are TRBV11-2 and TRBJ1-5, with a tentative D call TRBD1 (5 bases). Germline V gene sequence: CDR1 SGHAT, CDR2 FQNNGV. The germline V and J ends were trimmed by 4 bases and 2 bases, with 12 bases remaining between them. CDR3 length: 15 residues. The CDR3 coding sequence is TGTGCCAGCAGCTCCCTAGGGGCCGGCAATCAGCCCCAGCATTTT. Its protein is CASSSLGAGNQPQHF.

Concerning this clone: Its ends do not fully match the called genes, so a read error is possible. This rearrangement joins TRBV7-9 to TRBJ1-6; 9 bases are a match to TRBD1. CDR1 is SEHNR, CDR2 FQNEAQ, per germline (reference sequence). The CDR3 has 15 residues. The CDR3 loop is CASSLTGTGHSPLHF. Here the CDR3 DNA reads TGTGCCAGCAGCTTAACCGGGACAGGGCATTCCCCCCTCCACTTT.

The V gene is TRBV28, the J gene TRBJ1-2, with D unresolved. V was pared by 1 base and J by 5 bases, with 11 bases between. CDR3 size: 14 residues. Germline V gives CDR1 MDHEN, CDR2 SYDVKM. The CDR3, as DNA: TGTGCCAGCAGTTTATTGAACGGAGAGTATGGCTACACCTTC. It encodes CASSLLNGEYGYTF.

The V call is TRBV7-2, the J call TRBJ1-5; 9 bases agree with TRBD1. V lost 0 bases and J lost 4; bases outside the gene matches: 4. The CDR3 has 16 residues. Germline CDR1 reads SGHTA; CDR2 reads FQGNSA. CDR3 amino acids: CASSLAPGQGNQPQHF. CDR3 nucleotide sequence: TGTGCCAGCAGCTTAGCACCGGGACAGGGAAATCAGCCCCAGCATTTT.

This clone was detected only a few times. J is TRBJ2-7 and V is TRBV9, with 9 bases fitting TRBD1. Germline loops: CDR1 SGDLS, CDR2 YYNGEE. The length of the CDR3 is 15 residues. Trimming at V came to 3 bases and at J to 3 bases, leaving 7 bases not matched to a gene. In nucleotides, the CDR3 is TGTGCCAGCAGCGAGGGGGGACAGGGTCGCTACGAGCAGTACTTC. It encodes CASSEGGQGRYEQYF.

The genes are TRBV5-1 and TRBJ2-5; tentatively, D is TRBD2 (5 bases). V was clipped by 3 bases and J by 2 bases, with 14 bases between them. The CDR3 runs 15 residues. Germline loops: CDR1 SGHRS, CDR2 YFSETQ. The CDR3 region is CASSSLSGIQETQYF. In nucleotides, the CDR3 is TGCGCCAGCAGCTCTTTATCGGGGATTCAAGAGACCCAGTACTTC. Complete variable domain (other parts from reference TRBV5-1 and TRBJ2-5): KAGVTQTPRYLIKTRGQQVTLSCSPISGHRSVSWYQQTPGQGLQFLFEYFSETQRNKGNFPGRFSGRQFSNSRSEMNVSTLELGDSALYLCASSSLSGIQETQYFGPGTRLLVL.

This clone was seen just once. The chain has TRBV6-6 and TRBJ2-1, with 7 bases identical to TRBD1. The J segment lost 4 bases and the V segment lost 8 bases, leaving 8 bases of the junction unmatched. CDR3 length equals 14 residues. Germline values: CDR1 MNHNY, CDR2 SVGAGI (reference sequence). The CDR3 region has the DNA TGTGCCAGCTGGTTAGGGGACAGTTACAATGAGCAGTTCTTC. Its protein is CASWLGDSYNEQFF.

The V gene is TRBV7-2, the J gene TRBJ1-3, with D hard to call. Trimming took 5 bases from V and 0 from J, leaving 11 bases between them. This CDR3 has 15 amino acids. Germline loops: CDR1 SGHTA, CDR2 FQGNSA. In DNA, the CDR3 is TGTGCCAGCAGCCAAAGCTTTAGCTCTGGAAACACCATATATTTT. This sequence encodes CASSQSFSSGNTIYF.

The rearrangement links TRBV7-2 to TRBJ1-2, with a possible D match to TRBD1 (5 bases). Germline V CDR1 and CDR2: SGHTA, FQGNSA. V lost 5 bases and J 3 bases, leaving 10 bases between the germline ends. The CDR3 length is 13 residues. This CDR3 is CASSQDTDYGYTF. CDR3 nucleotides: TGTGCCAGCAGCCAGGACACCGACTATGGCTACACCTTC.

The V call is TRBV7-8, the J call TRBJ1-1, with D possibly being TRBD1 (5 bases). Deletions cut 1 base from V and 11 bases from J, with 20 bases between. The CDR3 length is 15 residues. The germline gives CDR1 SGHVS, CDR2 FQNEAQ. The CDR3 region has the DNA TGTGCCAGCAGCTTAGAGAAAGTGGAGGGTGGGACGGCTTTCTTT. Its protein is CASSLEKVEGGTAFF.

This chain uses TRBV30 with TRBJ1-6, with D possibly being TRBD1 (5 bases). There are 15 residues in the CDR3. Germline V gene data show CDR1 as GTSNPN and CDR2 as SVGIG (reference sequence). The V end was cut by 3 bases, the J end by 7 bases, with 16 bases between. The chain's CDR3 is CAWRWAGSYNSPLHF. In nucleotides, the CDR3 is TGTGCCTGGAGGTGGGCAGGGTCTTACAATTCACCCCTCCACTTT.

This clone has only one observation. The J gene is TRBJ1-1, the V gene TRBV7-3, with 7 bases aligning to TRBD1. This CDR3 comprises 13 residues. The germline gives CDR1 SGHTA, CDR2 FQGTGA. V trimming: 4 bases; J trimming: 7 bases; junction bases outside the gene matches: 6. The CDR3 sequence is CASSSRTGVEAFF. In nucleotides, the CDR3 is TGTGCCAGCAGCTCAAGAACAGGGGTTGAAGCTTTCTTT.

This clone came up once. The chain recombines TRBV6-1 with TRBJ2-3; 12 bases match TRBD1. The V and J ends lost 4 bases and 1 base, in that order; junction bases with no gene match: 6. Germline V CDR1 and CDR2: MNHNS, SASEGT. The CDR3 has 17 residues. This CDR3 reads CASSVGGTGGGTDTQYF. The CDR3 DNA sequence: TGTGCCAGCAGTGTGGGGGGGACAGGGGGCGGCACAGATACGCAGTATTTT.

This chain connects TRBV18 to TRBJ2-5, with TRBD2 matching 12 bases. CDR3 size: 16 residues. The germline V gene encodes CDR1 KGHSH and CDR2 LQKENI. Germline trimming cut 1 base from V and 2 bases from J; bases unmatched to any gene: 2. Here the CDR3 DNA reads TGTGCCAGCTCACCACTAACTAGCGGGGGGCAAGAGACCCAGTACTTC. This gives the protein CASSPLTSGGQETQYF.

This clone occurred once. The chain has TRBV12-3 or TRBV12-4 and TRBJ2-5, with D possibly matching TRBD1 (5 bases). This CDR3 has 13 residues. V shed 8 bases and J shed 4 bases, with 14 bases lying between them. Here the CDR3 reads CASRDPRGETQYF. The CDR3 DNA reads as TGTGCCAGCCGAGACCCAAGGGGAGAGACCCAGTACTTC.

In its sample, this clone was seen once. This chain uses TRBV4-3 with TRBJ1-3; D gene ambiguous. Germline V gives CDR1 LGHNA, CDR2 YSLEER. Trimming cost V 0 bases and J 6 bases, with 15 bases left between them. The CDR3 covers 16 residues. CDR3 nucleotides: TGCGCCAGCAGCCAAGATCCCGGGTTTAGGTTAAACACCATATATTTT. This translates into CASSQDPGFRLNTIYF.

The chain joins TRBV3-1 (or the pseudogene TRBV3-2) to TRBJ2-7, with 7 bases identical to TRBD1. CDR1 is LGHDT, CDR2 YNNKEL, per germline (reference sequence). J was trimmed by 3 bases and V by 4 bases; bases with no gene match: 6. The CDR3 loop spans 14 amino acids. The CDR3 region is CASSRRDRDYEQYF. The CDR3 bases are TGTGCCAGCAGCCGCCGGGACAGAGACTACGAGCAGTACTTC.

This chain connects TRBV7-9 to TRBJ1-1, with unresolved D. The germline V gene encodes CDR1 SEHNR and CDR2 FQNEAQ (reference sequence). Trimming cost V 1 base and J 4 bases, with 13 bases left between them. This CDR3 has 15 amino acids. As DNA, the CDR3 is TGTGCCAGCAGCTTAGTAGCGGGAGAAGGCACTGAAGCTTTCTTT. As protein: CASSLVAGEGTEAFF.

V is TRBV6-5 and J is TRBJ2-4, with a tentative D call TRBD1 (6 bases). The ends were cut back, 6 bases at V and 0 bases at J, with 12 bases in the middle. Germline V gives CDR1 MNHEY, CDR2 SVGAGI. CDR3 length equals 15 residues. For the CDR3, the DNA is TGTGCCAGCAGGACAGGTTTCCTAGCCAAAAACATTCAGTACTTC. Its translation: CASRTGFLAKNIQYF.